Listed below are T cell receptor beta chains from one sample, sequenced in a study of blood T cell repertoires in COVID-19. The method was immunoSEQ multiplex PCR; TCRdb's version includes in-frame clones alone and lacks a portion of them. The sample contains tens of thousands of clones, roughly 90% of which appear only once. What was sequenced was peripheral blood. These receptor sequences come from a man in his 70s with acute or convalescent COVID-19. CDR3s include the opening cysteine and the closing phenylalanine or tryptophan. D genes are given only for firm matches. Part of the rows lack a size; the others show once, few, many or a class for expanded clones.

TRBJ1-5	TRBV3-1/TRBV3-2	.	.	CASSQDGDQPQHF	TGTGCCAGCAGCCAAGACGGGGATCAGCCCCAGCATTTT
TRBJ2-2	TRBV4-3	.	.	CASSQDSDTGELFF	TGCGCCAGCAGCCAAGATTCGGACACCGGGGAGCTGTTTTTT
TRBJ1-1	TRBV29-1	TRBD1	once	CSALKPTGGYEAFF	TGCAGCGCCCTCAAGCCTACAGGGGGCTATGAAGCTTTCTTT
TRBJ2-7	TRBV18	TRBD1	.	CASCRQGAWEQYF	TGTGCCAGCTGCAGACAGGGGGCGTGGGAGCAGTACTTC
TRBJ1-2	TRBV2	.	.	CASNPEGRPDYGYTF	TGTGCCAGCAATCCAGAGGGGAGGCCCGATTATGGCTACACCTTC
TRBJ2-5	TRBV24-1	.	.	CATRGRGQSLQETQYF	TGTGCCACCCGAGGGCGCGGACAGTCCCTCCAAGAGACCCAGTACTTC
TRBJ2-3	TRBV3-1/TRBV3-2	.	.	CASSQSRTDTQYF	TGTGCCAGCAGCCAATCTCGCACAGATACGCAGTATTTT
TRBJ1-2	TRBV27	TRBD1	once	CASMRQGDYGYTF	TGTGCCAGCATGAGACAGGGAGACTATGGCTACACCTTC
TRBJ1-1	TRBV12-5	TRBD1	.	CASGLSGQGKAFF	TGTGCTAGTGGCCTATCCGGACAGGGGAAAGCTTTCTTT
TRBJ2-3	TRBV7-8	TRBD2	.	CASNSGLAGTTDTQYF	TGTGCCAGCAACTCGGGACTAGCGGGAACCACAGATACGCAGTATTTT
TRBJ1-2	TRBV10-3	.	.	CAISEQDGTGDGYTF	TGTGCCATCAGTGAACAGGACGGCACTGGGGATGGCTACACCTTC
TRBJ1-1	TRBV2	.	.	CASSLSQDTEAFF	TGTGCCAGCAGCCTATCACAGGACACTGAAGCTTTCTTT
TRBJ1-1	TRBV18	TRBD1	.	CASSPTDRDTEAFF	TGTGCCAGCTCACCTACCGACAGGGACACTGAAGCTTTCTTT
TRBJ2-7	TRBV19	.	.	CASSKSVFYEQYF	TGTGCCAGTAGTAAATCGGTCTTTTACGAGCAGTACTTC
TRBJ2-3	TRBV5-8	TRBD2	few	CASSQTSGTDTQYF	TGTGCCAGCAGCCAGACTAGCGGCACAGATACGCAGTATTTT
TRBJ1-2	TRBV3-1/TRBV3-2	TRBD1	.	CASSQGRGREGYTF	TGTGCCAGCAGCCAAGGCAGGGGGCGTGAAGGCTACACCTTC
TRBJ2-2	TRBV5-1	.	.	CASSSTAGELFF	TGCGCCAGCAGCTCGACAGCCGGGGAGCTGTTTTTT
TRBJ2-1	TRBV9	TRBD2	once	CATSLSGRAPSYNEQFF	TGTGCCACCTCCCTCTCCGGGAGGGCCCCCAGCTACAATGAGCAGTTCTTC
TRBJ2-7	TRBV28	TRBD2	.	CASSLGLEHLEQYF	TGTGCCAGCAGTTTAGGACTAGAGCACTTGGAGCAGTACTTC
TRBJ1-1	TRBV27	TRBD1	few	CASSYGTGTQAFF	TGTGCCAGCAGTTACGGGACAGGAACCCAAGCTTTCTTT
TRBJ1-4	TRBV6-5	.	.	CASSYSWAYNEKLFF	TGTGCCAGCAGTTACTCGTGGGCGTATAATGAAAAACTGTTTTTT
TRBJ2-2	TRBV2	.	.	CASTGALAGELFF	TGTGCCAGCACCGGAGCGTTAGCCGGGGAGCTGTTTTTT
TRBJ2-7	TRBV6-6	.	once	CASSVQAPYEQYF	TGTGCCAGCAGTGTCCAGGCGCCCTACGAGCAGTACTTC
TRBJ1-2	TRBV3-1/TRBV3-2	TRBD1	.	CASSLRTGGGGYTF	TGTGCCAGCAGCCTCCGGACAGGGGGCGGTGGCTACACCTTC
TRBJ1-1	TRBV4-1	TRBD1	.	CASSHADRGPGLAFF	TGCGCCAGCAGCCACGCCGACAGGGGTCCCGGGTTGGCTTTCTTT
TRBJ1-5	TRBV2	.	once	CASLMNYNQPQHF	TGTGCCAGCCTCATGAACTACAATCAGCCCCAGCATTTT
TRBJ1-5	TRBV29-1	.	.	CSVGQTNQPQHF	TGCAGCGTTGGACAGACCAATCAGCCCCAGCATTTT
TRBJ1-1	TRBV15	TRBD1	.	CATSSLKAQGGEAFF	TGTGCCACCAGCAGTCTTAAGGCCCAGGGGGGTGAAGCTTTCTTT
TRBJ1-2	TRBV9	.	.	CASSVAPRDGYTF	TGTGCCAGCAGCGTAGCTCCCAGGGATGGCTACACCTTC
TRBJ2-7	TRBV10-1	.	once	CASREDRGLAGAHEQYF	TGCGCCAGCAGGGAAGACAGGGGGCTAGCGGGAGCCCACGAGCAGTACTTC
TRBJ1-6	TRBV11-2	.	.	CASSSQSYNSPLHF	TGTGCCAGCAGTTCACAGAGCTATAATTCACCCCTCCACTTT
TRBJ2-5	TRBV7-9	TRBD1	.	CASSLQIGTGGETQYF	TGTGCCAGCAGCTTACAAATCGGGACAGGGGGAGAGACCCAGTACTTC
TRBJ2-6	TRBV6-2/TRBV6-3	TRBD2	few	CASSPKASGMTGANVLTF	TGTGCCAGCAGCCCGAAGGCTAGCGGGATGACTGGGGCCAACGTCCTGACTTTC
TRBJ2-3	TRBV3-1/TRBV3-2	TRBD1	.	CASSPPAQGLGDTQYF	TGTGCCAGCAGCCCGCCGGCACAGGGGTTGGGAGATACGCAGTATTTT
TRBJ2-3	TRBV18	.	.	CASSPPSERLTDTQYF	TGTGCCAGCTCACCACCCTCTGAGCGGCTTACAGATACGCAGTATTTT
TRBJ2-1	TRBV9	.	.	CASSTSRHSGGGNNEQFF	TGTGCCAGCAGCACATCCCGTCACTCAGGTGGCGGGAACAATGAGCAGTTCTTC
TRBJ2-7	TRBV6-5	.	.	CASRKLQDYEQYF	TGTGCCAGCAGAAAACTACAGGATTACGAGCAGTACTTC
TRBJ2-2	TRBV19	TRBD1	.	CASSLRTGANTGELFF	TGTGCCAGTAGTCTCCGGACAGGGGCGAACACCGGGGAGCTGTTTTTT
TRBJ1-5	TRBV28	.	.	CATIGGFGNQPQHF	TGTGCCACCATAGGGGGATTTGGCAATCAGCCCCAGCATTTT
TRBJ1-2	TRBV5-1	.	.	CASSSEYWEGYTF	TGCGCCAGCAGCAGCGAATACTGGGAGGGCTACACCTTC
TRBJ2-1	TRBV5-1	.	.	CASSLTSQYNEQFF	TGCGCCAGCAGCTTGACTAGCCAATACAATGAGCAGTTCTTC
TRBJ2-2	TRBV19	.	.	CASSIARLANTGELFF	TGTGCCAGTAGTATAGCGAGGCTTGCGAACACCGGGGAGCTGTTTTTT
TRBJ1-4	TRBV7-9	.	once	CASSSDISTNEKLFF	TGTGCCAGCAGCTCGGACATTTCAACTAATGAAAAACTGTTTTTT
TRBJ2-3	TRBV5-1	.	.	CASSSGHPSTDTQYF	TGCGCCAGCAGCTCGGGACACCCAAGCACAGATACGCAGTATTTT
TRBJ2-7	TRBV7-2	.	.	CASTLGQNYEQYF	TGTGCCAGCACCTTGGGACAAAACTACGAGCAGTACTTC
TRBJ1-6	TRBV7-3	TRBD1	.	CASSLSGQGTSPLHF	TGTGCCAGCAGCCTCTCGGGACAGGGGACTTCACCCCTCCACTTT